A single sample is the source of the 14 T cell receptor beta chains below, sequenced in a study of spatial heterogeneity in lung cancer. Antigen specificity for these receptors is unknown. As to time point: sample taken at primary tumor resection. Study conclusions and caveats: Expanded intratumoral alpha and beta TCR counts tracked tumor mutation counts.

TCRdb called the 5' RACE reads again in MiXCR, with one record for every CDR3 protein. The sample carries more than 550 distinct CDR3 sequences, around 8.9% recorded once. The sample was lung tumor tissue, taken at surgery. The receptors were gathered from a male donor with early-stage non-small cell lung cancer.

This clonotype is labeled as medium-sized. The gene calls are TRBV20-1 and TRBJ2-7; D gene unclear. The CDR3 spans 11 residues. Germline V lookup: CDR1 DFQATT, CDR2 SNEGSKA (reference sequence). Between the trimmed V and J ends, which lost 3 bases and 4 bases, there was a span of 7 bases. The CDR3 coding sequence is TGCAGTGCTAGTGCGAGTTACGAGCAGTACTTC. Protein product: CSASASYEQYF.

In its sample, this clonotype is large. V is TRBV20-1 and J is TRBJ1-2, with D unresolved. Trimming stripped 0 bases from V and 2 bases from J, with 10 bases between. CDR3 length equals 14 residues. From germline, CDR1 is DFQATT and CDR2 SNEGSKA (reference sequence). The CDR3 reads CSAREHFPNYGYTF. In DNA form, the CDR3 reads TGCAGTGCTAGAGAACACTTCCCAAACTATGGCTACACCTTC.

This clonotype was seen just once. The chain employs TRBV7-4 and TRBJ2-2; TRBD1 aligns across 7 bases. CDR3 length equals 14 residues. Germline V CDR1 and CDR2: SGHVT, SQSDAQ. Unmatched junction bases numbered 1, after V lost 5 bases and J lost 1 base. The CDR3 region has the DNA TGTGCCAGCAGCCGGACAGGGAACACCGGGGAGCTGTTTTTT. It yields the protein CASSRTGNTGELFF.

The V gene is TRBV5-1, the J gene TRBJ2-1, with 9 nucleotides matching TRBD2. J gave up 3 bases and V 5 bases, and 3 bases lay outside the gene matches. Germline CDR1 SGHRS, CDR2 YFSETQ. This CDR3 comprises 14 residues. CDR3 loop: CASRIAGDYNEQFF. DNA for the CDR3: TGCGCCAGCAGAATAGCGGGAGACTACAATGAGCAGTTCTTC.

This chain connects TRBV30 to TRBJ2-7, with TRBD1 matching over 9 bases. Per the germline V gene, CDR1 is GTSNPN and CDR2 is SVGIG (reference sequence). Trimming removed 2 bases from V and 3 bases from J; junction bases left unmatched: 11. This CDR3 has 16 residues. The CDR3 DNA sequence: TGTGCCTGGAGTAAGGGAAGAAACAGGGGGCACTACGAGCAGTACTTC. This codes for CAWSKGRNRGHYEQYF. The full variable domain, in which reference TRBV30 and TRBJ2-7 provide the parts outside the CDR3, is SQTIHQWPATLVQPVGSPLSLECTVEGTSNPNLYWYRQAAGRGLQLLFYSVGIGQISSEVPQNLSASRPQDRQFILSSKKLLLSDSGFYLCAWSKGRNRGHYEQYFGPGTRLTVT.

This clonotype is termed large. This rearrangement joins TRBV14 to TRBJ1-1; D not certain. The CDR3 is 14 amino acids. Trimming removed 1 base from V and 6 bases from J, with 12 bases in between. The V gene's germline CDR1 is SGHDN and CDR2 FVKESK. CDR3 in DNA: TGTGCCAGCAGCCAAGTGGCATTCGGAGCTGAAGCTTTCTTT. This codes for CASSQVAFGAEAFF.

In its sample, this clonotype is large. Mismatch with germline at one junction end may stem from a read error. The rearrangement links TRBV7-6 to TRBJ1-3; 7 bases fit TRBD1. Germline CDR1 is SGHVS and CDR2 is FNYEAQ. The CDR3 length is 15 residues. CDR3 loop: CASSSQQGSENTIYF. The CDR3 region has the DNA TGTGCCAGCAGCTCTCAACAGGGGTCTGAAAACACCATATATTTT.

By its share, this clonotype is large. The chain uses TRBV28 and TRBJ1-5; 7 bases map to TRBD1. V gave up 6 bases and J gave up 5 bases; unmatched junction bases: 7. The germline gives CDR1 MDHEN, CDR2 SYDVKM. The CDR3 has 14 residues. The DNA of the CDR3 is TGTGCCAGCAGCCCTAGACAGGGTCATCAGCCCCAGCATTTT. Translated, it gives CASSPRQGHQPQHF.

Sample share makes this clonotype large (0.1 to 1%). J is TRBJ1-1 and V is TRBV6-2 or TRBV6-3, with D uncertain. The V gene lost 4 bases and the J gene lost 4 bases, with 13 bases spanning the gap. The CDR3 spans 14 residues. The germline V gene encodes CDR1 MNHEY and CDR2 SVGEGT. The CDR3 region is CASSSRERITEAFF. The CDR3 bases are TGTGCCAGCAGTTCCAGAGAGAGGATCACTGAAGCTTTCTTT.

In this sample, this clonotype is medium-sized. The chain employs TRBV7-9 and TRBJ2-7; 8 bases line up with TRBD1. This CDR3 has 14 residues. Looked up from germline, CDR1 is SEHNR and CDR2 is FQNEAQ (reference sequence). V shed 3 bases, J shed 4 bases, and the junction held 5 bases outside the gene matches. The CDR3, as DNA: TGTGCCAGCAGCTTCACAGGGGGTTCTTACGAGCAGTACTTC. Protein product: CASSFTGGSYEQYF.

By share, this clonotype ranks as medium-sized. V usage is TRBV7-9 and J usage is TRBJ2-1, with D perhaps TRBD1 (5 bases). V shed 5 bases and J shed 4 bases, with 12 bases lying between them. From germline, CDR1 is SEHNR and CDR2 FQNEAQ (reference sequence). The CDR3 is made up of 14 amino acids. CDR3 protein: CASSPRQMYNEQFF. The CDR3, as DNA: TGTGCCAGCAGCCCGAGACAGATGTACAATGAGCAGTTCTTC.

This clonotype has only a few counts. At one boundary the junction diverges from the germline segment, which might be a read error. The genes are TRBV2 and TRBJ2-5; D call uncertain. Germline V gene data show CDR1 as SNHLY and CDR2 as FYNNEI. The length of the CDR3 is 10 residues. This chain's CDR3 is CASRFGPWHF. CDR3 nucleotide sequence: TGTGCCAGCCGTTTCGGGCCCTGGCACTTC.

Judged by abundance, this clonotype is medium-sized (0.01 to 0.1%). V is TRBV29-1 and J is TRBJ1-6; possible D gene TRBD1, 6 bases. From germline, CDR1 is SQVTM and CDR2 ANQGSEA. The CDR3 covers 13 residues. Between the trimmed V and J ends, which lost 4 bases and 9 bases, there was a span of 13 bases. In nucleotides, the CDR3 is TGCAGCGTTGCCAGGGGTGCGGGTTCACCCCTCCACTTT. Translating it yields CSVARGAGSPLHF.

By share of the sample, this clonotype is large. The gene calls are TRBV9 and TRBJ2-3; D gene ambiguous. The germline gives CDR1 SGDLS, CDR2 YYNGEE. Deletions cut 5 bases from V and 0 bases from J, with 13 bases between. The CDR3 loop spans 15 amino acids. CDR3 nucleotide sequence: TGTGCCAGCAGTTCGCAAATAGATAGCACAGATACGCAGTATTTT. The encoded protein is CASSSQIDSTDTQYF. Full variable domain (missing parts from reference TRBV9 and TRBJ2-3): DSGVTQTPKHLITATGQRVTLRCSPRSGDLSVYWYQQSLDQGLQFLIQYYNGEERAKGNILERFSAQQFPDLHSELNLSSLELGDSALYFCASSSQIDSTDTQYFGPGTRLTVL.